This TCR beta chain emerged from a study of HIV-infected children after antiretroviral therapy interruption (dated by TCRdb to the late 2010s). Some background on the complete study: Eight children, all with CD4+ count above 500 and viral load below 50 copies/ml, were included, of whom four were on planned treatment interruption and four were on continuous treatment. Alongside thymic output measurements, TCR repertoires of children on planned treatment interruption were compared with TCR repertoires of children on continuous antiretroviral treatment. Exposure to EBV and CMV had been recorded for most participating children. For the continuous-treatment arm, samples from the corresponding weeks 0, 48 and 150 were analyzed. Interruption-arm samples came from week 0, week 12, end of interruption (week 24 or 48), and about 3 years after study end. The interruption group had a median age of around 9.7 years, and the continuous treatment group had a median age of roughly 8 years.

The investigation overall reported the following: The sorted CD45RA+ naive cells might contain minor non-naive CD45RA+ populations, such as EMRA or stem memory cells. In naive CD4+ repertoires of PTI patients, reduced CDR3 sharing between time points was observed after interruption began, whereas many sequences were found to be shared between end of interruption and 3 years later. The small number of patients is a limitation, and caution is needed when interpreting the data. The naive CD4+ Gini coefficient rose by the end of treatment interruption, suggesting clonal expansion, and returned to baseline by 3 years.

To prepare the library, 3' RACE was applied. TCR libraries were built from RNA using a 3' RACE protocol with unique molecular identifiers to correct PCR amplification bias. As many as 12 amplicon libraries were pooled and then sequenced on an Illumina MiSeq using v2 2x250 paired-end chemistry. The authors' analysis ran thus. Decombinator was used to process the reads, assigning V and J genes and CDR3 and applying barcode-based correction of errors and PCR bias. Before the Gini coefficient was calculated with the R ineq package, repertoires were subsampled to the same depth. CDR3 similarity was assessed with GLIPH, Hamming distance and a shared triplet metric. Using fastp at Q25 and MiXCR, TCRdb reprocessed the public reads and kept productive beta chains. CDR3 protein sequences are deduplicated, and each keeps its most common genes and DNA. TCRdb assigned the V and J calls; the authors' analysis was not used. Present in this sample are about 86,000 distinct CDR3 sequences, about 6.9% of which were seen just once. Roughly 1.1% of the sample belongs to the ten largest clones.

The CDR3, from cysteine to phenylalanine, totals 13 residues. Solely the CDR3 DNA is kept, with 39 bases framed from the first base. At the junction V is shortened by 0 bases and J by 6 bases, with 6 bases in between. From a lookup of the germline V gene, CDR1 and CDR2 are SGHVS and FQNEAQ. The treatment or condition label, read with the paper, signifies: PENTA 11 planned treatment interruption arm or continuous ART arm. Children from the United Kingdom aged 2 to 15 years who had been given at least three-drug ART for at least 24 weeks were enrolled as participants. Cryopreserved PBMCs with at least 5 million viable cells were required; a few candidate patients were excluded for low viable PBMC yield. Using a FACSAria III cell sorter, naive CD4+ CD45RA+ CD45RO- T cells were FACS-sorted out of thawed PBMCs. After sorting, the cells were fixed and RNA was extracted first with the RNeasy FFPE kit and then with the RNeasy Micro kit.

This clonotype was detected ten times or more. It lacks a known antigen. Base qualities were left out, and no much larger clone turns up one base away. This TCR was recovered from a pool of human donors with HIV. The starting material was CD45RA+ CD4+ T cells from PBMCs, pooled from several time points, obtained from a donor given antiretroviral therapy, either interrupted or continuous. The cell subset or site label here, explained by the study, means: naive CD4+ CD45RA+ CD45RO- T cells. The rearranged segments are TRBV7-8 and TRBJ1-3; no D gene is confidently identified. The CDR3 protein sequence reads: CASSLAGENTIYF. The DNA sequence reads TGTGCCAGCAGCTTAGCGGGCGAAAACACCATATATTTT. Beyond the CDR3, the reference TRBV7-8 and TRBJ1-3 genes provide the residues; the full variable domain reads: GAGVSQSPRYKVAKRGQDVALRCDPISGHVSLFWYQQALGQGPEFLTYFQNEAQLDKSGLPSDRFFAERPEGSVSTLKIQRTQQEDSAVYLCASSLAGENTIYFGEGSWLTVV.